This TCR beta chain was recorded in a study of shared clonotypes between healthy human individuals. Points from the study as a whole: Generally, naive subsets (rather than memory subsets) showed larger estimated richness. Non-shared clonotypes displayed generation probabilities falling below those of clonotypes present in all four donors. The low donor count limited represented genetic and exposure-history diversity. Around 5% was the fraction of naive CD4 clonotypes found shared across four donors.

To note about this clone: Antigen specificity is unknown.

TCRdb keeps only in-frame clones here, not all; method: immunoSEQ multiplex PCR. Of fewer than 400,000 clones listed, over 65% were seen once; the top ten hold 10%. Germline loops: CDR1 GTSNPN, CDR2 SVGIG (reference sequence). The CDR3 contains 14 residues. Trimming removed 0 bases at V and 1 base at J, with 9 bases between. The V gene is TRBV30, the J gene TRBJ1-2, with D possibly matching TRBD1 (6 bases). The TCR was taken from a man aged 25 to 45 in good health. Sequencing was performed on memory CD4+ T cells sorted from blood. Noted subset: CD45RA-negative fraction. The CDR3 DNA reads TGTGCCTGGAGTGTAGGGGGAGTTAACTATGGCTACACCTTC. It codes for CAWSVGGVNYGYTF.